The 27 T cell receptor beta chains below were found in one sample sequenced in a study of CD4 T cells in relation to SARS-CoV-2 and coronaviruses. TCRdb's copy holds only in-frame clones and misses some; the assay was immunoSEQ multiplex PCR. This table has some 22,000 clones, about 69% appearing once. Before the COVID-19 pandemic, during about 2011-2019, CD4+ T cells were taken from unexposed donors. After 10 to 11 days of culture, CD4+ T cells were isolated. The antigens these receptors bind are not known. The material sequenced was CD4+ T cells from PBMCs, cultured in vitro. All receptors derive from a human donor in good health.

V and J are TRBV12-5 and TRBJ1-5; D is unresolved. CDR1 and CDR2 (germline): LGHNT, FRNRAP. Between the trimmed V and J ends, which lost 4 bases and 0 bases, there was a span of 4 bases. The CDR3 is 13 residues long. Written as DNA, the CDR3 is TGTGCTAGTGGTTCTTATAGCAATCAGCCCCAGCATTTT. This encodes CASGSYSNQPQHF.

This clone has just a few counts. The chain has TRBV19 and TRBJ1-5; no clear D gene. This CDR3 has 12 residues. Germline V gene data show CDR1 as LNHDA and CDR2 as SQIVND (reference sequence). The V end was cut by 4 bases, the J end by 2 bases, with 3 bases between. This CDR3 is CASSSGNQPQHF. CDR3 nucleotide sequence: TGTGCCAGTAGTAGCGGCAATCAGCCCCAGCATTTT.

This chain links TRBV2 with TRBJ2-7; D ambiguous. The CDR3 consists of 14 residues. V was pared by 4 bases and J by 0 bases, with 10 bases between. Looked up from germline, CDR1 is SNHLY and CDR2 is FYNNEI. For the CDR3, the DNA is TGTGCCAGCAGTGGGGCCGTAAACTCCTACGAGCAGTACTTC. It translates to CASSGAVNSYEQYF.

The V and J genes are TRBV19 and TRBJ2-7; tentative D call: TRBD1 (5 bases). In germline, CDR1 is LNHDA, CDR2 SQIVND (reference sequence). Trimming cost V 3 bases and J 4 bases, with 7 bases left between them. The CDR3 covers 12 residues. The CDR3 DNA is TGTGCCAGTAGTATGCAGGGTTACGAGCAGTACTTC. It is translated as CASSMQGYEQYF.

This clone came up a few times. This chain links TRBV2 with TRBJ2-1; D is unclear. This CDR3 has 13 residues. Germline loops: CDR1 SNHLY, CDR2 FYNNEI. V was trimmed by 7 bases and J by 8 bases, leaving 15 bases between them. The CDR3 loop reads CASNGFKSDEQFF. The CDR3 DNA sequence: TGTGCCAGCAACGGGTTTAAGTCCGATGAGCAGTTCTTC.

V is TRBV2 and J is TRBJ2-2; D unresolved. CDR1 and CDR2 from the germline V gene are SNHLY and FYNNEI. The CDR3 spans 12 residues. The ends were cut back, 3 bases at V and 6 bases at J, with 5 bases in the middle. The CDR3 here is CASSDDPGELFF. CDR3 nucleotide sequence: TGTGCCAGCAGTGATGATCCCGGGGAGCTGTTTTTT.

The chain is built from TRBV3-1 (or the pseudogene TRBV3-2) and TRBJ1-4; 10 nucleotides match TRBD1. CDR3 length equals 14 residues. The junction had 4 bases not matched to a gene; V was cut back by 1 base and J by 11 bases. Germline CDR1 LGHDT, CDR2 YNNKEL (reference sequence). The CDR3 here is CASSQAGQGRKLFF. Written as DNA, the CDR3 is TGTGCCAGCAGCCAAGCGGGACAGGGGAGGAAACTGTTTTTT.

This sequence joins TRBV19 and TRBJ2-3; 11 bases line up with TRBD2. Germline CDR1 LNHDA, CDR2 SQIVND (reference sequence). The CDR3 loop spans 15 amino acids. With V trimmed by 1 base and J by 6 bases, 3 bases remained unmatched. This chain's CDR3 is CASSIGTSGSDTQYF. CDR3 bases: TGTGCCAGTAGTATAGGCACTAGCGGGAGTGATACGCAGTATTTT.

V and J are TRBV19 and TRBJ2-3; 7 nucleotides match TRBD1. Trimming took 1 base from V and 3 from J; bases not matched to a gene: 7. Looked up from germline, CDR1 is LNHDA and CDR2 is SQIVND (reference sequence). CDR3 length equals 16 residues. CDR3 region: CASSIGQTGTTDTQYF. DNA for the CDR3: TGTGCCAGTAGTATAGGACAGACAGGGACGACAGATACGCAGTATTTT.

V usage is TRBV7-2 and J usage is TRBJ1-1; D is unclear. Trimming left V 3 bases short and J 2 bases short, with 4 bases between. This CDR3 contains 12 residues. Per the germline V gene, CDR1 is SGHTA and CDR2 is FQGNSA. CDR3 DNA: TGTGCCAGCAGCTTCTACAACACTGAAGCTTTCTTT. Protein sequence: CASSFYNTEAFF.

The chain is built from TRBV5-1 and TRBJ1-1, with D maybe TRBD1 (5 bases). V shed 1 base and J shed 5 bases, with 12 bases lying between them. Germline assignment: CDR1 SGHRS and CDR2 YFSETQ. The CDR3 is 14 residues long. The CDR3 loop is CASSLWGGETEAFF. CDR3 coding DNA: TGCGCCAGCAGCTTGTGGGGGGGTGAGACTGAAGCTTTCTTT.

This clone was seen more than once but under ten times. The chain carries TRBV9 and TRBJ2-1; tentative D call: TRBD2 (6 bases). This CDR3 is 15 amino acids long. Trimming took 4 bases from V and 2 from J, leaving 13 bases between them. From germline, CDR1 is SGDLS and CDR2 YYNGEE. The chain's CDR3 is CASSPRRGTYNEQFF. The CDR3 DNA is TGTGCCAGCAGCCCACGGCGCGGGACCTACAATGAGCAGTTCTTC. Full variable domain (outside the CDR3, taken from reference TRBV9 and TRBJ2-1): DSGVTQTPKHLITATGQRVTLRCSPRSGDLSVYWYQQSLDQGLQFLIQYYNGEERAKGNILERFSAQQFPDLHSELNLSSLELGDSALYFCASSPRRGTYNEQFFGPGTRLTVL.

The chain employs TRBV4-1 and TRBJ1-2; D unclear. V was clipped by 4 bases and J by 7 bases, with 22 bases between them. Germline CDR1 reads MGHRA; CDR2 reads YSYEKL. This CDR3 is built from 16 residues. CDR3 residues: CASSLYFRAWGAGYTF. CDR3 nucleotide sequence: TGCGCCAGCAGCCTATACTTCCGAGCGTGGGGAGCTGGCTACACCTTC.

The chain has TRBV7-2 and TRBJ2-7, with 10 bases identical to TRBD1. The CDR3 runs to 14 residues. Germline CDR1 and CDR2: SGHTA and FQGNSA. The V and J ends lost 5 bases and 7 bases, in that order; junction bases with no gene match: 8. The CDR3 loop reads CASSNRQGAGEQYF. The CDR3, as DNA: TGTGCCAGCAGCAACCGACAGGGGGCAGGGGAGCAGTACTTC.

V is TRBV7-2 and J is TRBJ2-7; D might be TRBD1 (6 bases). The V and J ends lost 5 bases and 2 bases respectively, with 13 bases between them. The CDR3 is 14 residues long. Per germline, CDR1 SGHTA and CDR2 FQGNSA. In DNA form, the CDR3 reads TGTGCCAGCAGCACAGGTCGACAGGCCTACGAGCAGTACTTC. It translates to CASSTGRQAYEQYF.

This chain connects TRBV5-1 to TRBJ2-2, with D unresolved. The ends were cut back, 2 bases at V and 0 bases at J, with 8 bases in the middle. In germline, CDR1 is SGHRS, CDR2 YFSETQ. The CDR3 consists of 15 residues. The DNA of the CDR3 is TGCGCCAGCAGCTTTTTCTCAACGAACACCGGGGAGCTGTTTTTT. Protein sequence: CASSFFSTNTGELFF. Together with reference TRBV5-1 and TRBJ2-2, the CDR3 gives the full variable domain: KAGVTQTPRYLIKTRGQQVTLSCSPISGHRSVSWYQQTPGQGLQFLFEYFSETQRNKGNFPGRFSGRQFSNSRSEMNVSTLELGDSALYLCASSFFSTNTGELFFGEGSRLTVL.

The V and J genes are TRBV5-1 and TRBJ2-2; 11 nucleotides line up with TRBD2. The V and J ends lost 5 bases and 6 bases, in that order; junction bases with no gene match: 6. The CDR3 is made up of 15 amino acids. Germline CDR1 is SGHRS and CDR2 is YFSETQ. DNA for the CDR3: TGCGCCAGCAGAGGGACTAGCGGCTCCCCCGGGGAGCTGTTTTTT. This sequence encodes CASRGTSGSPGELFF.

This clone was counted between two and nine times. The J gene is TRBJ1-6, the V gene TRBV2; 8 nucleotides line up with TRBD1. V shed 6 bases, J shed 0 bases, and the junction held 10 bases outside the gene matches. CDR3 length: 18 residues. In germline, CDR1 is SNHLY, CDR2 FYNNEI. The CDR3 DNA reads TGTGCCAGCAGCCCCAACAGGGGGTCGAGCTCCTATAATTCACCCCTCCACTTT. It specifies CASSPNRGSSSYNSPLHF.

There are a few counts of this clone. The chain recombines TRBV4-1 with TRBJ1-2; D unresolved. The CDR3 runs to 16 residues. Germline V CDR1 and CDR2: MGHRA, YSYEKL. Trimming shortened V by 6 bases and J by 4 bases, and 21 bases separated the two germline ends. The CDR3 is CASRSARVERGYGYTF. CDR3 in DNA: TGCGCCAGCAGATCCGCGCGCGTGGAGCGGGGCTATGGCTACACCTTC.

The gene calls are TRBV5-5 and TRBJ2-7; D may be TRBD1 (5 bases). This CDR3 spans 14 amino acids. Germline values: CDR1 SGHKS, CDR2 YYEKEE (reference sequence). V was clipped by 2 bases and J by 6 bases, with 15 bases between them. The DNA for the CDR3 is TGTGCCAGCAGCTTTAACGGCCTTGACAGCGAGCAGTACTTC. This translates into CASSFNGLDSEQYF.

The rearrangement links TRBV6-2 or TRBV6-3 to TRBJ2-7; D remains ambiguous. V was pared by 3 bases and J by 3 bases, with 3 bases between. Germline lookup yields CDR1 MNHEY and CDR2 SVGEGT. The CDR3 loop spans 11 amino acids. CDR3 nucleotide sequence: TGTGCCAGCAGTTATCTCTACGAGCAGTACTTC. This translates into CASSYLYEQYF.

This clone was found a few times. The chain links TRBV19 to TRBJ2-7; TRBD2 matches at 12 bases. The CDR3 contains 17 residues. Trimming took 7 bases from V and 3 from J; bases not matched to a gene: 13. CDR1 and CDR2 from the germline V gene are LNHDA and SQIVND (reference sequence). The CDR3 here is CASTAPLASGGGYEQYF. The DNA for the CDR3 is TGTGCCAGTACCGCCCCGTTGGCTAGCGGGGGGGGCTACGAGCAGTACTTC.

The rearrangement links TRBV27 to TRBJ1-4, with D perhaps TRBD1 (5 bases). V shed 3 bases and J shed 3 bases, with 8 bases lying between them. The CDR3 length is 14 residues. Germline V gives CDR1 MNHEY, CDR2 SMNVEV (reference sequence). CDR3: CASSFGRANEKLFF. CDR3 in DNA: TGTGCCAGCAGTTTTGGCAGGGCTAATGAAAAACTGTTTTTT.

The sample holds a few counts of this clone. The rearrangement uses TRBV19 and TRBJ1-1, with D hard to call. The V end lost 3 bases, the J end lost 1 base, and 9 bases lay between the germline ends. The CDR3 extends over 14 amino acids. Per germline, CDR1 LNHDA and CDR2 SQIVND (reference sequence). CDR3 protein: CASSIQTENTEAFF. The CDR3 bases are TGTGCCAGTAGTATTCAGACCGAGAACACTGAAGCTTTCTTT.

This chain joins TRBV7-2 and TRBJ2-7; D gene unclear. The CDR3 contains 11 residues. Between the trimmed V and J ends, which lost 2 bases and 4 bases, there was a span of 3 bases. Germline V gene data show CDR1 as SGHTA and CDR2 as FQGNSA. The CDR3 sequence is CASSLSYEQYF. The CDR3 DNA reads TGTGCCAGCAGCTTATCTTACGAGCAGTACTTC.

V gene TRBV7-2 combines with J gene TRBJ2-3, with 8 bases matching TRBD1. V was clipped by 5 bases and J by 2 bases; unmatched bases: 3. The CDR3 loop spans 14 amino acids. Germline V gene sequence: CDR1 SGHTA, CDR2 FQGNSA. CDR3: CASSPTGVTDTQYF. DNA for the CDR3: TGTGCCAGCAGCCCGACAGGGGTCACAGATACGCAGTATTTT.

The chain uses TRBV6-5 and TRBJ2-1; no clear D. Trimming stripped 7 bases from V and 8 bases from J, with 15 bases between. The V gene's germline CDR1 is MNHEY and CDR2 SVGAGI. The CDR3 is 13 amino acids. For the CDR3, the DNA is TGTGCCAGCACCGAAGGCGCGGTCGATGAGCAGTTCTTC. Encoded protein: CASTEGAVDEQFF.